This T cell receptor beta chain was observed in a study of blood T cell repertoires in COVID-19. Authors' analysis steps: Estimates of nucleated cell counts were drawn from the amplification of reference gene primers. The data were produced by immunoSEQ multiplex PCR, yet TCRdb's version contains in-frame clones alone and is incomplete. The DNA gave D and trimming, while V, J and clone size come from that table. The top ten hold 3.8% of the sample, which has about 110,000 clones, 76% seen once. This TCR was sampled from a woman older than 75 with acute or convalescent COVID-19. The sample comprised peripheral blood.

Written as DNA, the CDR3 is TGTGCCAGCTCACCAGGAGGAAACGGTCAGCCCCAGCATTTT. Amino acids: CASSPGGNGQPQHF. V gene TRBV18 combines with J gene TRBJ1-5, with D unresolved. The V gene's germline CDR1 is KGHSH and CDR2 LQKENI. Deletions cut 2 bases from V and 6 bases from J, with 11 bases between. The CDR3 length is 14 residues. Complete variable domain (other parts from reference TRBV18 and TRBJ1-5): NAGVMQNPRHLVRRRGQEARLRCSPMKGHSHVYWYRQLPEEGLKFMVYLQKENIIDESGMPKERFSAEFPKEGPSILRIQQVVRGDSAAYFCASSPGGNGQPQHFGDGTRLSIL.